This section outlines one T cell receptor (beta chain) sequence together with its context. The V gene's germline CDR1 is MDHEN and CDR2 SYDVKM. The CDR3 runs 15 residues. With V trimmed by 6 bases and J by 2 bases, 5 bases remained unmatched. These data originate in a study of blood T cell repertoires in COVID-19. How the authors handled the data: Reference gene primer amplification gave nucleated cell count estimates. TCRdb's table, derived via immunoSEQ multiplex PCR, lists solely in-frame clones and lacks some. V, J and clone size were drawn from that table, and D and trimming were deduced from the DNA. The sample gives about 170,000 clones, approximately 90% of which show up once; around 2.1% is in the top ten.

Sequenced: peripheral blood. The chain is built from TRBV28 and TRBJ1-5, with TRBD1 matching over 9 bases. This sequence was found in a man aged 50-59 years who had recovered from COVID-19. The CDR3 reads CASSHRGRGNQPQHF. DNA of the CDR3: TGTGCCAGCAGCCACAGGGGGCGGGGCAATCAGCCCCAGCATTTT.